This T cell receptor (beta chain) was retrieved from a study of T cells in Graves' hyperthyroidism and ophthalmopathy. Study information: Before treatment of any kind, peripheral blood was taken at initial diagnosis. The study, taken as a whole, reports: In validation, the model predicted ophthalmopathy. These predictions came a median around 5.9 months before onset. Among thyroid clonotypes expanded above 0.001, most also appeared in blood.

As regards this clonotype: Its target is not known.

Germline loops: CDR1 DFQATT, CDR2 SNEGSKA (reference sequence). V gave up 5 bases and J gave up 2 bases, with 16 bases separating them. This CDR3 contains 14 residues. Amplification targeted TCR beta CDR3 regions from RNA transcripts. The HTBI primer set was used in a first-round RT-PCR of the TCR CDR3. A single record per CDR3 protein comes from TCRdb applying MiXCR to the multiplex PCR reads. The sample lists roughly 300,000 distinct CDR3 sequences; 20% to 25% were seen once. The rearrangement joins TRBV20-1 to TRBJ2-7, with D possibly being TRBD1 or TRBD2 (7 bases each). The sequence came from a woman in her forties or fifties with Graves' hyperthyroidism. Material: blood. This CDR3 is CSAQGGGSAYEQYF. CDR3 nucleotide sequence: TGCAGTGCTCAGGGGGGCGGGAGCGCCTACGAGCAGTACTTC.